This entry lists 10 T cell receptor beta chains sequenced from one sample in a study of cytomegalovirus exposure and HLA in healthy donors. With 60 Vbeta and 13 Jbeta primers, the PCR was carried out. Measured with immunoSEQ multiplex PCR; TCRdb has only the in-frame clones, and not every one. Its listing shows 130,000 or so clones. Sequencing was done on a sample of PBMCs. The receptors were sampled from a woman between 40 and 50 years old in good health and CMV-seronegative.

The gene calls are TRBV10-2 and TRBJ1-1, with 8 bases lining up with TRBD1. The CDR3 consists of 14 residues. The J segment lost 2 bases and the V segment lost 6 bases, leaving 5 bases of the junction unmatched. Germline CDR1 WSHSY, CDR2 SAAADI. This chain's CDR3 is CASRDGQGNTEAFF. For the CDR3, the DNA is TGCGCCAGCAGAGACGGACAGGGAAACACTGAAGCTTTCTTT.

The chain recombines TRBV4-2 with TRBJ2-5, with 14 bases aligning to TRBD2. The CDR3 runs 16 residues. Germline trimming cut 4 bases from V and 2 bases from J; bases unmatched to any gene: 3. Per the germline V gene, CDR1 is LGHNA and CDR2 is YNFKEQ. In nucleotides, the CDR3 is TGTGCCAGCAGCCTACGGACTAGCGGGGGGCAAGAGACCCAGTACTTC. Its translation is CASSLRTSGGQETQYF.

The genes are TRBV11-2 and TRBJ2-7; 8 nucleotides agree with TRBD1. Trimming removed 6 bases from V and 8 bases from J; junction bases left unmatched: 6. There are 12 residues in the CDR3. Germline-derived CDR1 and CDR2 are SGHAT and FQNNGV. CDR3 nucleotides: TGTGCCAGCAGGGGAAGGGACAGGCAGCAGTACTTC. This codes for CASRGRDRQQYF.

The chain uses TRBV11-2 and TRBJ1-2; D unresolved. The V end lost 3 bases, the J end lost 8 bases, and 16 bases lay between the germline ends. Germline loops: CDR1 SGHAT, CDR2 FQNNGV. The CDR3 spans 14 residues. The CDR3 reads CASSLMKTAFGYTF. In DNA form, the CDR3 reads TGTGCCAGCAGCTTGATGAAAACAGCTTTCGGCTACACCTTC.

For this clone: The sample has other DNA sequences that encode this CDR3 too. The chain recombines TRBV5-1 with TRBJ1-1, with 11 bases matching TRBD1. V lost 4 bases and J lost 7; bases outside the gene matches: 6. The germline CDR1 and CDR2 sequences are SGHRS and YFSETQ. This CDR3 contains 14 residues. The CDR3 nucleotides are TGCGCCAGCAGCCCCGGGACAGGGGGAATTGAAGCTTTCTTT. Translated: CASSPGTGGIEAFF.

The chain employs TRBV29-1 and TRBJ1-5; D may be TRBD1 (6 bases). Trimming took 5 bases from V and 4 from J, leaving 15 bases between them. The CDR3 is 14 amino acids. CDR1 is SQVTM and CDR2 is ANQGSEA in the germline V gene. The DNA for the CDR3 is TGCAGCGTTTCCTTCACCAGGGGAAATCAGCCCCAGCATTTT. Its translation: CSVSFTRGNQPQHF.

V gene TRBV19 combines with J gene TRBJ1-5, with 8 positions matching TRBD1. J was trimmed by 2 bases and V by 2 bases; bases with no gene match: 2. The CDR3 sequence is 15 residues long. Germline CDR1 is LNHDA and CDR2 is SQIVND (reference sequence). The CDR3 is CASSITGGGNQPQHF. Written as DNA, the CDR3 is TGTGCCAGTAGTATAACAGGGGGAGGCAATCAGCCCCAGCATTTT.

CDR3 loop: CASTLGDVYGYTF. The CDR3 DNA reads TGCGCCAGCACCTTAGGAGACGTTTATGGCTACACCTTC. The chain joins TRBV5-1 to TRBJ1-2; D uncertain. The CDR3 has 13 residues. The ends were cut back, 6 bases at V and 5 bases at J, with 14 bases in the middle. Germline V CDR1 and CDR2: SGHRS, YFSETQ.

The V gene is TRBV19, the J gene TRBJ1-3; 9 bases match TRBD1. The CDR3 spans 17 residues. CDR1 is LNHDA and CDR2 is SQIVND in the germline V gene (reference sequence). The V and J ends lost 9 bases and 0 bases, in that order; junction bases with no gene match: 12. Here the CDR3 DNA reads TGTGCCAGCAGAAACCGGGGACAGGGTAGCTCTGGAAACACCATATATTTT. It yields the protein CASRNRGQGSSGNTIYF.

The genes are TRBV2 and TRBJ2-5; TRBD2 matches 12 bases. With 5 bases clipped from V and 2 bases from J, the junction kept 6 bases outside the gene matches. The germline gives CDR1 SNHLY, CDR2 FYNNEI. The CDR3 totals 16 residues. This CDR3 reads CASSPTSGGSQETQYF. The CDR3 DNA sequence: TGTGCCAGCAGTCCTACTAGCGGGGGGTCACAAGAGACCCAGTACTTC.